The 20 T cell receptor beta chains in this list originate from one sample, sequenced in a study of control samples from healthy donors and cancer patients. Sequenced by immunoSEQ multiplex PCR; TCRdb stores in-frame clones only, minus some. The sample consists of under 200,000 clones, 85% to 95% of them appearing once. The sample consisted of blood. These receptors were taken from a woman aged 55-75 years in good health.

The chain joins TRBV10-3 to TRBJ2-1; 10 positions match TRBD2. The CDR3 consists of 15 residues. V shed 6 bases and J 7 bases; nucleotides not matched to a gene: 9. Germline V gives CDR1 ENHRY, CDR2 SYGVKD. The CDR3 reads CAIRGLAGVANEQFF. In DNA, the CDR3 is TGTGCCATCAGGGGTCTAGCGGGGGTCGCGAATGAGCAGTTCTTC.

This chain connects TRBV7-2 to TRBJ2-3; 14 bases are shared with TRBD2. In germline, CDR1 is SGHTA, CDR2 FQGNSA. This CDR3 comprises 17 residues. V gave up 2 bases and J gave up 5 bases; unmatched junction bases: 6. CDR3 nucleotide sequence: TGTGCCAGCAGCTTAAGGGGACTAGCGGGGGTGGGAGATACGCAGTATTTT. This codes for CASSLRGLAGVGDTQYF.

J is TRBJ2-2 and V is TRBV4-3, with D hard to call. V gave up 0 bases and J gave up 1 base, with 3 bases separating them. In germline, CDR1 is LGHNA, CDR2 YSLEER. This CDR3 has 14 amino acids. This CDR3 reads CASSQDGNTGELFF. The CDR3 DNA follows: TGCGCCAGCAGCCAAGATGGGAACACCGGGGAGCTGTTTTTT.

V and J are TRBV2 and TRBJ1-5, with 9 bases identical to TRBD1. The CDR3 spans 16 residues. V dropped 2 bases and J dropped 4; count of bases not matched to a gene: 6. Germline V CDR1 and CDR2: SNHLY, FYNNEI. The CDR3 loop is CASSEQLGQGNQPQHF. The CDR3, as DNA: TGTGCCAGCAGTGAACAGTTGGGACAGGGAAATCAGCCCCAGCATTTT.

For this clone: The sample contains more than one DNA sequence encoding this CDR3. CDR3 protein: CASSYRGNQPQHF. The CDR3 DNA reads TGTGCCAGCAGTTACAGGGGCAATCAGCCCCAGCATTTT. The V and J genes are TRBV6-5 and TRBJ1-5; D ambiguous. V gave up 2 bases and J gave up 2 bases, with 4 bases separating them. CDR1 MNHEY and CDR2 SVGAGI come from the germline V gene. The length of the CDR3 is 13 residues.

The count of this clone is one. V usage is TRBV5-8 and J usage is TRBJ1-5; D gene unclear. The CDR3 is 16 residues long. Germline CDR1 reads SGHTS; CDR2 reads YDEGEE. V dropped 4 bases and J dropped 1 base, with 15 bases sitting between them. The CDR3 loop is CASSPALFWSNQPQHF. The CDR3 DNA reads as TGTGCCAGCAGCCCGGCCTTATTCTGGAGCAATCAGCCCCAGCATTTT.

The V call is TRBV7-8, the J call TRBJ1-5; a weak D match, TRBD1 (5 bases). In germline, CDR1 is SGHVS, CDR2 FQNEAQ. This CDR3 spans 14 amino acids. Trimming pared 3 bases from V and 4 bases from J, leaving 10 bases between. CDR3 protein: CASSFGRANQPQHF. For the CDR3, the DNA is TGTGCCAGCAGCTTTGGCAGGGCTAATCAGCCCCAGCATTTT.

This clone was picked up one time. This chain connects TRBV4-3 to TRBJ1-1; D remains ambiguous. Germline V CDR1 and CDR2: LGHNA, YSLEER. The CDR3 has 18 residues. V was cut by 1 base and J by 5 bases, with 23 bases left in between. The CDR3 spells CASSQALTGEGLGTEAFF. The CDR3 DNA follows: TGCGCCAGCAGCCAAGCTCTGACTGGGGAGGGTTTGGGGACTGAAGCTTTCTTT.

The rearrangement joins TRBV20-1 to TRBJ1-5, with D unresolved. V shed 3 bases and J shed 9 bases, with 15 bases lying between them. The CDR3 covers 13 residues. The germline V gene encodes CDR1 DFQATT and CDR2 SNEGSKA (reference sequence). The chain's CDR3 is CSASASGSRPQHF. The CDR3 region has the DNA TGCAGTGCTAGTGCCTCGGGGTCTCGGCCCCAGCATTTT.

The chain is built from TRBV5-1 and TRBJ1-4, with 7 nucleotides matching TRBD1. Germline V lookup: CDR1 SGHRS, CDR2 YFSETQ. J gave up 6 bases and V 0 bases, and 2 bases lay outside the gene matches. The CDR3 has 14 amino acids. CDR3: CASSLDGTDEKLFF. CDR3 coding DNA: TGCGCCAGCAGCTTGGACGGGACAGATGAAAAACTGTTTTTT.

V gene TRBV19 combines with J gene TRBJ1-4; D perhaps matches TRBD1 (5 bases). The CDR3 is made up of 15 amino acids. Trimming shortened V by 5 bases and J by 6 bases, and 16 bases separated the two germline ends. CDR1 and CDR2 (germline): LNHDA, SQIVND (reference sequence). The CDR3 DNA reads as TGTGCCAGTAGTCCTCCACCAGGGCCTTATGAAAAACTGTTTTTT. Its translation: CASSPPPGPYEKLFF.

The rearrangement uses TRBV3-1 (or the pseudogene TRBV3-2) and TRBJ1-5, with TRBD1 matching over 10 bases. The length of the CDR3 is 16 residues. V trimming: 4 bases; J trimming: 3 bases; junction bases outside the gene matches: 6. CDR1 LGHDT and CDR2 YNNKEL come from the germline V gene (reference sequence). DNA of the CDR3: TGTGCCAGCAGCCTGGGGACAGGGGATCTCAATCAGCCCCAGCATTTT. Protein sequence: CASSLGTGDLNQPQHF.

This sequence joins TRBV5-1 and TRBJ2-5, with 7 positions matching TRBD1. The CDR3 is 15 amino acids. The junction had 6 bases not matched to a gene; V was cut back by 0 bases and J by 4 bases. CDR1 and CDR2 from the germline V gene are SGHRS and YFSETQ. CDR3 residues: CASSLEGQVRETQYF. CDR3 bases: TGCGCCAGCAGCTTGGAAGGACAGGTGCGAGAGACCCAGTACTTC.

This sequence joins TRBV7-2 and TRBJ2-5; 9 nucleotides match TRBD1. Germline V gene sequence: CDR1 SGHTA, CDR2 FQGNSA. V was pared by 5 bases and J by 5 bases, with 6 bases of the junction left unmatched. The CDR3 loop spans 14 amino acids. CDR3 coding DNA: TGTGCCAGCAGCCGGACGACAGGGGGGGAGACCCAGTACTTC. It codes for CASSRTTGGETQYF.

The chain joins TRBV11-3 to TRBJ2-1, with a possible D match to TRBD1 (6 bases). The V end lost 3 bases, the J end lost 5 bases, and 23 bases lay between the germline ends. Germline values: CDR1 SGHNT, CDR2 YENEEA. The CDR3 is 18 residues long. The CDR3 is CASSFARGRGTHNNEQFF. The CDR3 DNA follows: TGTGCCAGCAGCTTCGCCCGAGGTCGAGGGACACACAACAATGAGCAGTTCTTC.

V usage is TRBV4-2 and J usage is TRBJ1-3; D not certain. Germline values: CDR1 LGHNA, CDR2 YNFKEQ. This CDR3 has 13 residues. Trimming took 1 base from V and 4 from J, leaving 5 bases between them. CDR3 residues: CASSQGTGNTIYF. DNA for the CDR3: TGTGCCAGCAGCCAAGGGACGGGAAACACCATATATTTT.

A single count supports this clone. The CDR3 spells CASSPQGNDQPQHF. As DNA, the CDR3 is TGTGCCAGCAGCCCACAGGGTAATGATCAGCCCCAGCATTTT. The rearrangement joins TRBV6-6 to TRBJ1-5, with D possibly being TRBD1 (6 bases). V lost 6 bases to trimming and J lost 5 bases, with 14 bases between them. Germline V gene sequence: CDR1 MNHNY, CDR2 SVGAGI (reference sequence). The CDR3 extends over 14 amino acids.

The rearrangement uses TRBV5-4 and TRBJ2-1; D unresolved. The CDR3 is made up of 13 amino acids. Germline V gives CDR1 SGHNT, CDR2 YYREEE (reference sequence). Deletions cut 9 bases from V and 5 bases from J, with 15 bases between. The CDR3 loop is CATMTVNDNEQFF. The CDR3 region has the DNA TGTGCCACCATGACCGTTAACGACAATGAGCAGTTCTTC.

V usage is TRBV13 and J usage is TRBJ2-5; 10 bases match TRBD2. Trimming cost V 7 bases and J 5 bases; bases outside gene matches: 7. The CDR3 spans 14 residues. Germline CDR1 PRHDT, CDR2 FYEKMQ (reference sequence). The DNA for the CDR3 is TGTGCCAGCACCCTTAGCGGGGGGTTGGAGACCCAGTACTTC. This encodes CASTLSGGLETQYF.

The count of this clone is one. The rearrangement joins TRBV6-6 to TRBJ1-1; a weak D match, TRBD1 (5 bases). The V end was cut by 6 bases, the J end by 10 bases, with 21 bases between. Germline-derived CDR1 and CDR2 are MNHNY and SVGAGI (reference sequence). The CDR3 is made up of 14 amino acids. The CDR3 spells CASRPGGARDGAFF. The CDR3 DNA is TGTGCCAGCAGACCCGGCGGGGCCCGGGACGGAGCTTTCTTT.